This T cell receptor (beta chain) came from a study of CD4 T cells in relation to SARS-CoV-2 and coronaviruses. Study-wide background: Shared crossreactive spike epitopes were mapped to their HLA restriction.

The unexposed donors gave CD4+ T cells in about 2011-2019, prior to COVID-19. After approximately 10 days of culture, CD4+ T cells were isolated. Clones were sequenced by immunoSEQ multiplex PCR, and TCRdb holds only the in-frame ones, with some missing. The sample records tens of thousands of clones, more than 60% being singletons. Note on this clone: Its specificity is unknown.

This CDR3 spans 14 amino acids. With 2 bases removed from V and 4 bases from J, the gap between germline ends came to 11 bases. Germline V lookup: CDR1 MNHNS, CDR2 SASEGT. Sequencing was done on a sample of CD4+ T cells from PBMCs, cultured in vitro. The chain couples TRBV6-1 to TRBJ1-1; D is undetermined. This TCR was recovered from a human donor in good health. CDR3 in amino acids: CASSELEGGTEAFF. The CDR3 coding sequence is TGTGCCAGCAGTGAATTGGAGGGCGGCACTGAAGCTTTCTTT.